Listed below are T cell receptor beta chains from one sample, sequenced in a study of blood T cells in healthy people across ages. TCRdb analysed the 5' RACE reads with MiXCR anew, one entry per CDR3 protein. Of 650,000 to 700,000 distinct CDR3 sequences listed, more than 45% are singletons. Sequenced sample: blood. Receptors originate from a woman over 75 in good health. Both conserved end residues are part of each CDR3. The D gene is left open where the match is weak. Size values are once, few and many counts, or a class for expanded clones, and some rows have none.

j_call clone_size v_call d_call cdr3_aa cdr3_nt
TRBJ2-5 many TRBV28 - CASSFNRRETQYF TGTGCCAGCAGTTTTAATAGGAGGGAGACCCAGTACTTC
TRBJ1-4 few TRBV7-8 TRBD1 CASSSPSYRGEKLFF TGTGCCAGCAGCTCCCCATCGTACAGGGGTGAAAAACTGTTTTTT
TRBJ1-4 - TRBV20-1 - CSAPGTNEKLFF TGCAGTGCTCCAGGGACAAATGAAAAACTGTTTTTT
TRBJ2-5 many TRBV29-1 - CSVQDQETQYF TGCAGCGTACAGGACCAAGAGACCCAGTACTTC
TRBJ2-5 - TRBV4-2 TRBD2 CASSPGRQQTQYF TGTGCCAGCAGCCCCGGGAGGCAGCAGACCCAGTACTTC
TRBJ2-7 many TRBV5-1 - CASSLGELAHEQYF TGCGCCAGCAGCTTGGGGGAGCTAGCCCACGAGCAGTACTTC
TRBJ2-5 many TRBV5-6 - CASSLGLEVNQETQYF TGTGCCAGCAGCTTGGGGCTAGAAGTGAACCAAGAGACCCAGTACTTC
TRBJ2-2 few TRBV6-5 - CASSLGRAPLGTGELFF TGTGCCAGCAGTTTAGGACGAGCCCCTCTGGGGACCGGGGAGCTGTTTTTT
TRBJ2-5 - TRBV20-1 - CSARDTGFRETQYF TGCAGTGCTAGAGATACTGGATTCCGGGAGACCCAGTACTTC
TRBJ2-7 - TRBV11-1 - CASSLRGNHYEQYF TGTGCCAGCAGCCTCCGGGGGAACCACTACGAGCAGTACTTC
TRBJ2-5 few TRBV29-1 TRBD1 CSVEEASLGQGGKQYF TGCAGCGTTGAAGAAGCGAGTTTGGGACAGGGAGGCAAGCAGTACTTC
TRBJ2-1 - TRBV20-1 - CSARSGRNNEQFF TGCAGTGCTAGGTCCGGCCGGAACAATGAGCAGTTCTTC
TRBJ1-1 - TRBV5-6 - CASSLTKEAFF TGTGCCAGCAGCTTGACAAAAGAAGCTTTCTTT
TRBJ2-7 - TRBV3-1 - CASSHRDIYEQYF TGTGCCAGCAGCCACAGGGACATCTACGAGCAGTACTTC
TRBJ2-1 many TRBV6-4 TRBD2 CASSLRATSGRNDSYNEQFF TGTGCCAGCAGTCTACGGGCGACTAGCGGGAGGAATGACTCCTACAATGAGCAGTTCTTC
TRBJ2-7 - TRBV14 - CASSQGYLTYEQYF TGTGCCAGCAGCCAAGGGTACCTTACCTACGAGCAGTACTTC
TRBJ2-5 many TRBV5-1 - CASSLAGQGLQETQYF TGCGCCAGCAGCTTGGCTGGCCAGGGACTTCAAGAGACCCAGTACTTC